The 28 T cell receptor beta chains presented below share a single source sample, sequenced in a study of T-cell memory formation after mild COVID-19. One entry per CDR3 protein results from TCRdb running MiXCR on the 5' RACE reads. The repertoire holds some 150,000 distinct CDR3 sequences, with around 27% as singletons. The specimen was PBMCs or a T cell subset sorted from them (not recorded which). The receptors shown here come from an adult woman who had mild COVID-19 (a few samples of this study predate the infection). Cell type and time point are not known.

A few counts support this clonotype. V usage is TRBV6-2 or TRBV6-3 and J usage is TRBJ2-5, with D perhaps being TRBD1 or TRBD2 (5 bases each). V was trimmed by 7 bases and J by 3 bases, leaving 15 bases between them. Germline lookup yields CDR1 MNHEY and CDR2 SVGEGT. CDR3 length: 14 amino acids. CDR3 loop: CASTAVWGKETQYF. The CDR3, as DNA: TGTGCCAGCACGGCGGTTTGGGGGAAAGAGACCCAGTACTTC.

This clonotype was detected only a few times. The CDR3 DNA sequence: TGTGCCAGCAGCCCAGGGGGGGAGAGCACTGAAGCTTTCTTT. The encoded protein is CASSPGGESTEAFF. The rearrangement joins TRBV7-9 to TRBJ1-1; 7 bases agree with TRBD1. The V gene's germline CDR1 is SEHNR and CDR2 FQNEAQ (reference sequence). The ends lost 5 bases at V and 4 bases at J; junction bases unmatched: 7. The CDR3 runs to 14 residues. Full variable domain (outside the CDR3, taken from reference TRBV7-9 and TRBJ1-1): DTGVSQNPRHKITKRGQNVTFRCDPISEHNRLYWYRQTLGQGPEFLTYFQNEAQLEKSRLLSDRFSAERPKGSFSTLEIQRTEQGDSAMYLCASSPGGESTEAFFGQGTRLTVV.

The rearrangement joins TRBV6-2 or TRBV6-3 to TRBJ2-5, with D tentatively TRBD2 (6 bases). CDR3 length equals 13 residues. Germline assignment: CDR1 MNHEY and CDR2 SVGEGT. The CDR3 sequence: CAVWAGYQETQYF. The CDR3 nucleotides are TGTGCAGTTTGGGCGGGGTACCAAGAGACCCAGTACTTC.

This clonotype was picked up a small number of times. This chain joins TRBV20-1 and TRBJ1-5; 9 bases agree with TRBD1. The CDR3 runs 13 residues. After removal of 4 bases from V and 5 bases from J, the junction contained 3 bases not matched to a gene. Germline V gives CDR1 DFQATT, CDR2 SNEGSKA (reference sequence). CDR3 region: CSANRGPDQPQHF. As DNA, the CDR3 is TGCAGTGCTAACAGGGGGCCGGATCAGCCCCAGCATTTT.

V and J are TRBV10-1 and TRBJ1-5, with D hard to call. The germline CDR1 and CDR2 sequences are WNHNN and SYGVQD (reference sequence). This CDR3 is built from 15 residues. V shed 6 bases and J shed 2 bases, with 14 bases lying between them. The CDR3 protein is CASSVKGSGNQPQHF. The CDR3 DNA reads as TGCGCCAGCAGCGTAAAAGGGAGCGGCAATCAGCCCCAGCATTTT.

J is TRBJ2-1 and V is TRBV9; 12 bases are a match to TRBD2. The CDR3 totals 16 residues. The V and J ends lost 3 bases and 8 bases, in that order; junction bases with no gene match: 9. Germline CDR1 is SGDLS and CDR2 is YYNGEE. The CDR3 sequence: CASSADGLAGIDEQFF. CDR3 DNA: TGTGCCAGCAGCGCAGACGGACTAGCGGGAATCGATGAGCAGTTCTTC.

This chain uses TRBV12-3 or TRBV12-4 with TRBJ1-1, with D maybe TRBD1 (6 bases). This CDR3 spans 16 amino acids. The V end lost 3 bases, the J end lost 7 bases, and 21 bases lay between the germline ends. Here the CDR3 DNA reads TGTGCCAGCAGTTTTCGGATTATGGGGGGCAGGGGTGAAGCTTTCTTT. Its protein product is CASSFRIMGGRGEAFF.

The chain couples TRBV7-8 to TRBJ2-2, with D tentatively TRBD1 (5 bases). Per germline, CDR1 SGHVS and CDR2 FQNEAQ. The CDR3 is 16 residues long. Trimming stripped 3 bases from V and 6 bases from J, with 17 bases between. Here the CDR3 reads CASSLLSGNPPGELFF. DNA of the CDR3: TGTGCCAGCAGCTTGCTCTCAGGGAACCCTCCCGGGGAGCTGTTTTTT.

This clonotype was detected once. The V and J genes are TRBV4-3 and TRBJ2-7, with 9 bases matching TRBD1. Germline lookup yields CDR1 LGHNA and CDR2 YSLEER. The V gene end was trimmed by 3 bases and the J gene end by 6 bases; junction bases not matched to a gene: 6. The CDR3 spans 14 residues. CDR3 nucleotide sequence: TGCGCCAGCAGCCATGGGACAGGGAGGATCGAGCAGTACTTC. The encoded protein is CASSHGTGRIEQYF.

The chain couples TRBV5-6 to TRBJ2-2; TRBD2 agrees at 10 bases. Germline CDR1 reads SGHDT; CDR2 reads YYEEEE. Unmatched junction bases numbered 10, after V lost 4 bases and J lost 7 bases. The CDR3 contains 16 residues. The CDR3 spells CASSPTSGAVGGELFF. CDR3 DNA: TGTGCCAGCAGCCCCACTAGCGGGGCCGTTGGCGGGGAGCTGTTTTTT.

The gene calls are TRBV4-2 and TRBJ2-5; 8 bases are a match to TRBD2. Per germline, CDR1 LGHNA and CDR2 YNFKEQ. The ends lost 0 bases at V and 2 bases at J; junction bases unmatched: 5. CDR3 size: 16 residues. The CDR3 here is CASSQEPSGGQETQYF. CDR3 nucleotides: TGTGCCAGCAGCCAAGAGCCGTCGGGGGGGCAAGAGACCCAGTACTTC.

The CDR3 nucleotides are TGTGCCAGCCGCTCTGGGACCTCTGGGGCCAACGTCCTGACTTTC. Protein: CASRSGTSGANVLTF. V is TRBV7-9 and J is TRBJ2-6; D is possibly TRBD1 or TRBD2 (5 bases each). The CDR3 has 15 residues. Germline V gives CDR1 SEHNR, CDR2 FQNEAQ (reference sequence). Trimming left V 8 bases short and J 0 bases short, with 11 bases between.

The sample holds a few counts of this clonotype. The CDR3 is CASREGLADSYEQYF. Written as DNA, the CDR3 is TGTGCCAGCAGGGAGGGACTAGCGGATTCCTACGAGCAGTACTTC. This chain connects TRBV6-5 to TRBJ2-7; 11 positions agree with TRBD2. Germline lookup yields CDR1 MNHEY and CDR2 SVGAGI. The CDR3 has 15 amino acids. The trim removed 6 bases at V and 1 base at J, leaving 5 bases unmatched.

This clonotype has more than one count but fewer than ten. This chain connects TRBV7-6 to TRBJ2-5; D gene unclear. This CDR3 has 12 residues. V gave up 5 bases and J gave up 0 bases, with 4 bases separating them. Germline-derived CDR1 and CDR2 are SGHVS and FNYEAQ. For the CDR3, the DNA is TGTGCCAGCAGCGTGTACCAAGAGACCCAGTACTTC. Translated: CASSVYQETQYF.

This clonotype was seen a handful of times. The V gene is TRBV18, the J gene TRBJ2-1, with 12 positions matching TRBD2. V shed 3 bases, J shed 5 bases, and the junction held 5 bases outside the gene matches. Germline CDR1 KGHSH, CDR2 LQKENI. The CDR3 contains 16 residues. The CDR3 sequence: CASSPWTSGANNEQFF. The CDR3 DNA is TGTGCCAGCTCACCCTGGACTAGCGGGGCCAACAATGAGCAGTTCTTC.

This clonotype was seen only a few times. V and J are TRBV11-2 and TRBJ2-3; 7 nucleotides agree with TRBD2. Germline CDR1 SGHAT, CDR2 FQNNGV. V lost 2 bases to trimming and J lost 11 bases; unmatched junction nucleotides: 10. The CDR3 consists of 14 residues. The CDR3 coding sequence is TGTGCCAGCAGCTTACCGACTAGCTGGGAGGGGCAGTATTTT. Its protein is CASSLPTSWEGQYF.

This clonotype was detected only a few times. The V gene is TRBV29-1, the J gene TRBJ2-1; TRBD1 matches at 10 bases. CDR3 length equals 12 residues. The ends lost 7 bases at V and 8 bases at J; junction bases unmatched: 5. Germline values: CDR1 SQVTM, CDR2 ANQGSEA. The CDR3 DNA sequence: TGCAGCGCCGGGACAGGGGCTGATGAGCAGTTCTTC. Its translation is CSAGTGADEQFF.

In this sample, this clonotype turned up a few times. The rearrangement joins TRBV7-6 to TRBJ1-4; 10 bases fit TRBD1. V gave up 1 base and J gave up 6 bases; unmatched junction bases: 2. The germline V gene has CDR1 SGHVS and CDR2 FNYEAQ. The CDR3 covers 15 residues. CDR3 DNA sequence: TGTGCCAGCAGCTTAGGGGACAGGGGTTATGAAAAACTGTTTTTT. This encodes CASSLGDRGYEKLFF.

There are a few counts of this clonotype. The chain employs TRBV12-3 or TRBV12-4 and TRBJ1-3; maybe TRBD1 (5 bases). V was shortened by 8 bases and J by 11 bases, with 7 bases between the two germline ends. There are 9 residues in the CDR3. CDR3 nucleotide sequence: TGTGCCAGCGGGACTCCCATATATTTT. Protein: CASGTPIYF.

Only a few counts were recorded for this clonotype. This chain joins TRBV7-9 and TRBJ2-7; D is possibly TRBD2 (5 bases). Germline V CDR1 and CDR2: SEHNR, FQNEAQ (reference sequence). V lost 0 bases, J lost 5 bases, and 5 bases lay in between. This CDR3 comprises 12 residues. The CDR3 sequence: CASSLARDEQYF. The CDR3 nucleotides are TGTGCCAGCAGCTTAGCGCGGGACGAGCAGTACTTC.

This clonotype was observed a handful of times. This sequence joins TRBV12-3 or TRBV12-4 and TRBJ1-1; 7 bases line up with TRBD1. The CDR3 is 17 amino acids. The V gene end was trimmed by 6 bases and the J gene end by 4 bases; junction bases not matched to a gene: 17. CDR3 bases: TGTGCCAGCAGCTACCCCCGGGACAGTCTTTTAGGCACTGAAGCTTTCTTT. Its translation is CASSYPRDSLLGTEAFF.

In this sample, this clonotype turned up a few times. V usage is TRBV4-1 and J usage is TRBJ2-6, with D maybe TRBD2 (6 bases). The CDR3 covers 18 residues. Germline-derived CDR1 and CDR2 are MGHRA and YSYEKL. V was shortened by 3 bases and J by 1 base, with 16 bases between the two germline ends. DNA of the CDR3: TGCGCCAGCAGCCAGGGCCCGGGGGTGGGGTCTGGGGCCAACGTCCTGACTTTC. Its translation: CASSQGPGVGSGANVLTF.

This clonotype was recorded a few times. This sequence joins TRBV6-5 and TRBJ1-1; D is ambiguous. V lost 6 bases to trimming and J lost 4 bases, with 6 bases between them. CDR3 length: 11 amino acids. The germline gives CDR1 MNHEY, CDR2 SVGAGI. The CDR3 region is CASRLGTEAFF. In DNA form, the CDR3 reads TGTGCCAGCAGGCTGGGCACTGAAGCTTTCTTT.

This sequence joins TRBV7-9 and TRBJ1-2; no clear D gene. Deletions cut 1 base from V and 4 bases from J, with 7 bases between. In germline, CDR1 is SEHNR, CDR2 FQNEAQ (reference sequence). The CDR3 spans 13 residues. The CDR3 nucleotides read TGTGCCAGCAGCTTAGAGAGCCTCTATGGCTACACCTTC. Protein product: CASSLESLYGYTF.

The rearrangement uses TRBV4-1 and TRBJ1-4; tentatively, D is TRBD1 (6 bases). The germline V gene has CDR1 MGHRA and CDR2 YSYEKL. This CDR3 is built from 14 residues. Deletions cut 7 bases from V and 8 bases from J, with 17 bases between. The CDR3 loop is CASTRTGWDEKLFF. DNA for the CDR3: TGCGCCAGCACCAGAACAGGGTGGGACGAAAAACTGTTTTTT.

The chain links TRBV7-9 to TRBJ2-7, with 8 bases aligning to TRBD2. Germline V gene data show CDR1 as SEHNR and CDR2 as FQNEAQ (reference sequence). The V and J ends lost 7 bases and 4 bases, in that order; junction bases with no gene match: 12. This CDR3 is built from 15 residues. The CDR3 spells CASNDRASGLYEQYF. The CDR3, as DNA: TGTGCCAGCAACGACCGGGCTAGCGGGTTATACGAGCAGTACTTC.

The sample holds a few counts of this clonotype. This sequence joins TRBV4-1 and TRBJ2-2; D is uncertain. Germline CDR1 and CDR2: MGHRA and YSYEKL. V was cut by 0 bases and J by 4 bases, with 6 bases left in between. This CDR3 comprises 14 residues. The CDR3 DNA reads as TGCGCCAGCAGCCAAGATCAAATCACCGGGGAGCTGTTTTTT. Its protein product is CASSQDQITGELFF.

In its sample, this clonotype was seen a few times. The junction differs from germline at one of its ends, possibly a read error. The chain recombines TRBV7-7 with TRBJ2-3, with 10 nucleotides matching TRBD2. In germline, CDR1 is SSHAT, CDR2 FNYEAQ (reference sequence). The CDR3 contains 14 residues. Here the CDR3 DNA reads TGTGCTAGCAGCGAAGCGGGAGGGACAGATACGCAGTATTTT. Its protein is CASSEAGGTDTQYF.